This T cell receptor (beta chain) is from a study of vaccination and CD4 T cells after COVID-19. Across the whole study: Overlapping spike peptides of SARS-CoV-2, HCoV-NL63, HCoV-OC43 and HCoV-229E stimulated the cells. Researchers treated control cultures with a CEFX pool, an HIV-1 Nef pool, or no peptide. Findings of the study overall: With convalescent patients, a median approximately 90% of reactive clones emerged solely after vaccination.

Germline V lookup: CDR1 DFQATT, CDR2 SNEGSKA (reference sequence). The length of the CDR3 is 16 residues. Trimming took 0 bases from V and 2 from J; bases not matched to a gene: 10. As concerns this clonotype: The antigen is undetermined.

Treatment denoted: approximately 10-day PBMC culture with coronavirus spike peptide pools or control peptides (ViraFEST assay). TCR sequencing followed the expansion of antigen-specific T cells with peptide pools in ViraFEST. An Oncomine TCR Beta short-read assay was used to sequence the DNA from cultured CD4+ T cells. In TCRdb, the PCR reads were re-called with MiXCR into one record per CDR3 protein. This sample has approximately 19,000 distinct CDR3 sequences, with about three fifths found just once. The chain carries TRBV20-1 and TRBJ2-7; TRBD2 matches at 7 bases. The origin of this receptor is a human donor who had recovered from COVID-19. The sample consisted of CD4+ T cells from blood, cultured in vitro. The DNA of the CDR3 is TGCAGTGCTAGAGATCAAAAACTAGCGTCCCCCTACGAGCAGTACTTC. Its translation: CSARDQKLASPYEQYF.